This TCR beta chain was recorded in a study of T cells after yellow fever vaccination. About the study: Fractions with few cells were prepared using SMART-Seq v4 Ultra Low Input.

Germline V gene data show CDR1 as GTSNPN and CDR2 as SVGIG (reference sequence). V was clipped by 0 bases and J by 0 bases, with 6 bases between them. CDR3 length equals 14 residues. Study-level findings and limits: Boosting was followed by the reappearance of most primary-vaccination clones (approximately 97% CD4, about 90% CD8).

A note on this clonotype: Its antigen is undetermined.

Production of TCR cDNA was by 5'RACE template switching, which also added a universal primer site and UMIs. TCRdb passed the 5' RACE reads through MiXCR, listing each CDR3 protein once. The sample lists around 100,000 distinct CDR3 sequences; 8.4% were seen once. The chain combines TRBV30 with TRBJ2-1; D may correspond to TRBD1 or TRBD2 (5 bases each). The sample was CD8+ T cells sorted from PBMCs, taken 45 days after the yellow fever booster vaccination. The TCR comes from a man aged 25 to 45 who received the YFV17D yellow fever vaccine. The CDR3 sequence: CAWSVGGSYNEQFF. The CDR3 region has the DNA TGTGCCTGGAGTGTTGGGGGCTCCTACAATGAGCAGTTCTTC. Full variable domain (outside the CDR3, taken from reference TRBV30 and TRBJ2-1): SQTIHQWPATLVQPVGSPLSLECTVEGTSNPNLYWYRQAAGRGLQLLFYSVGIGQISSEVPQNLSASRPQDRQFILSSKKLLLSDSGFYLCAWSVGGSYNEQFFGPGTRLTVL.